This T cell receptor (beta chain) was recorded in a study of liver allograft versus peripheral blood T cells. The wider study: Repertoires from peripheral blood of liver transplant recipients were compared with those inside their transplanted livers.

In its sample, this clonotype was seen a few times. Its cognate antigen is unknown. Whole-study results and caveats: Liver allograft repertoires of T cell receptors reportedly diverged from peripheral blood repertoires.

The V gene's germline CDR1 is SNHLY and CDR2 FYNNEI. Trimming shortened V by 5 bases and J by 8 bases, and 14 bases separated the two germline ends. The CDR3 extends over 13 amino acids. TCRdb itself ran the reads through MiXCR, one entry per CDR3 protein. The table lists around 1,000 distinct CDR3 sequences, approximately 15% of them singletons, with 13% to 15% in the top ten. This chain uses TRBV2 with TRBJ2-3; D may correspond to TRBD1 or TRBD2 (7 bases each). The clonotype comes from a human patient who had a liver transplant. The graft donor may have given rise to some T cells. The CDR3 DNA is TGTGCCAGCAGTCCCCAGGGGGGGTCTACGCAGTATTTT. Residues: CASSPQGGSTQYF.